This T cell receptor beta chain was sequenced during a study of blood T cell repertoires in COVID-19. Study-level background: Whether acute or convalescent, the COVID-19 samples came from the United States, Italy and Spain. Sources were T cells, B-cell-depleted T cells, or PBMCs; the material itself was cDNA or gDNA.

The table came from immunoSEQ multiplex PCR; TCRdb's copy has only in-frame clones and leaves some out. The sample holds about 210,000 clones, around nine tenths seen once. The receptor was isolated from a man between 18 and 29 years old with active or convalescent COVID-19. Source material: peripheral blood.

The CDR3 sequence: CASSLAGTVYEQYF. The CDR3 DNA is TGTGCCAGCAGCTTAGCGGGGACAGTCTACGAGCAGTACTTC. The V and J genes are TRBV11-2 and TRBJ2-7; 7 bases are shared with TRBD1. Germline V gene lookup returns CDR1 SGHAT and CDR2 FQNNGV. The CDR3 is made up of 14 amino acids. V dropped 1 base and J dropped 3; count of bases not matched to a gene: 3. Full variable domain (outside the CDR3, taken from reference TRBV11-2 and TRBJ2-7): EAGVAQSPRYKIIEKRQSVAFWCNPISGHATLYWYQQILGQGPKLLIQFQNNGVVDDSQLPKDRFSAERLKGVDSTLKIQPAKLEDSAVYLCASSLAGTVYEQYFGPGTRLTVT.